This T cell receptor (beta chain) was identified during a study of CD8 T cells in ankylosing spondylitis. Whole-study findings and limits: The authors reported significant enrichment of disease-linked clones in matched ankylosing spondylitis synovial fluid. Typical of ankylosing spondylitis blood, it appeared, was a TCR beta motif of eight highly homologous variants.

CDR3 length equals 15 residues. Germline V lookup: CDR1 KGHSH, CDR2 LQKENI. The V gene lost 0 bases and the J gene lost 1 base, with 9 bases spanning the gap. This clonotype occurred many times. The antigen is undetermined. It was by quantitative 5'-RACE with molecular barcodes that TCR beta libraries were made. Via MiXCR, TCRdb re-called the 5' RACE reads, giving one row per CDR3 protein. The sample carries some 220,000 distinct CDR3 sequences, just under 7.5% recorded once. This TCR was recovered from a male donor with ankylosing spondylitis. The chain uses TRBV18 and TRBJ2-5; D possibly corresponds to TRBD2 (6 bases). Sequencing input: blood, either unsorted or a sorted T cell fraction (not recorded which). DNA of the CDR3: TGTGCCAGCTCACCACCGAACGGGGGCCAAGAGACCCAGTACTTC. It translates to CASSPPNGGQETQYF.